This TCR beta chain is from a study of PD-L1 blockade in urothelial cancer. Study at large: Individuals in the cohort had been given 0 to 3 earlier chemotherapy regimens. Typically, measured as a median, blood samples had about 140,000 T cells. Once treatment had started, blood was analyzed at 3 weeks (second dose) and again at 6 weeks. Whole-study findings and limits: Tumor-associated clones in blood expanded more at 3 weeks in durable-benefit patients.

The data were produced by immunoSEQ multiplex PCR, yet TCRdb's version contains in-frame clones alone and is incomplete. The table records 48,000 or so clones, 70% to 90% of them present only once. As for time point: peripheral blood 6 weeks after treatment start. This clone appeared a single time. What it recognizes is unknown. Sample: PBMCs, taken around atezolizumab (anti-PD-L1) treatment. The sequence came from a man in his sixties or seventies with urothelial cancer.

This chain's CDR3 is CASSLHGVGEQYF. DNA for the CDR3: TGTGCCAGCAGCTTACACGGGGTTGGGGAGCAGTACTTC. The chain couples TRBV5-4 to TRBJ2-7, with D possibly being TRBD2 (5 bases). The V gene's germline CDR1 is SGHNT and CDR2 YYREEE (reference sequence). The CDR3 loop spans 13 amino acids. Trimming left V 2 bases short and J 7 bases short, with 13 bases between.